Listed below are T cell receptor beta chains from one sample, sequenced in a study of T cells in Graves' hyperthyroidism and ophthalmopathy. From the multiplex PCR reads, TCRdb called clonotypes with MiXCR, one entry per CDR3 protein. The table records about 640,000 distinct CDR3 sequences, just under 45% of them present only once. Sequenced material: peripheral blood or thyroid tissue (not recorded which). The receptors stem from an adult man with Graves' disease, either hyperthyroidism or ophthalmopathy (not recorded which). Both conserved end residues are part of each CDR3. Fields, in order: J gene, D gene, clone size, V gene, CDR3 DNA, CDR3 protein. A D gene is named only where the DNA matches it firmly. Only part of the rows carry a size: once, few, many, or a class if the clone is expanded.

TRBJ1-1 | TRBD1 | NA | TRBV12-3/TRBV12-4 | TGTGCCAGCAGTTTACAGGGGGCTTTCTTGGAGACTGAAGCTTTCTTT | CASSLQGAFLETEAFF
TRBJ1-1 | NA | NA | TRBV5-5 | TGTGCCAGCAGCTTGGCCAAAGGGAAGGGGGGCACTGAAGCTTTCTTT | CASSLAKGKGGTEAFF
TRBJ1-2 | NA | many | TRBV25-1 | TGTGCCAGCAGTGATAGTACACCATTTTTGGATGGCTACACCTTC | CASSDSTPFLDGYTF
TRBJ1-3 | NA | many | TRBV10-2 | TGCGCCAGCAGTGAAACCGCTACGAGTTCTCGAAACACCATATATTTT | CASSETATSSRNTIYF
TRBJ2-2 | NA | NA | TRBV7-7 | TGTGCTAGCAGCTCTCGAATGACCGGGGAGCTGTTTTTT | CASSSRMTGELFF
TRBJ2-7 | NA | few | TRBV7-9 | TGTGCCAGCAGCTTATCCAGGGGTCTGAGTTTGTCCTACGAGCAGTACTTC | CASSLSRGLSLSYEQYF
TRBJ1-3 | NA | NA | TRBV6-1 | TGTGCCAGCAGCTCCGGCCGGCCAGGGGAAAACACCATATATTTT | CASSSGRPGENTIYF
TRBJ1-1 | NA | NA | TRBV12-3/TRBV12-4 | TGTGCCAGCAGGAGTGGGGGTACTGAAGCTTTCTTT | CASRSGGTEAFF
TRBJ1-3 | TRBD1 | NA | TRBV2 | TGTGCCAGCAGTGACGACAGGGTCCTCTCTGGAAACACCATATATTTT | CASSDDRVLSGNTIYF
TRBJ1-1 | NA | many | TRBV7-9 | TGTGCCAGCACCCCGGCCGGCGGGAACACTGAAGCTTTCTTT | CASTPAGGNTEAFF
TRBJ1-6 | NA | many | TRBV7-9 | TGTGCCAGCAGCTTAGGGGGCGGTCACGGTTCACCCCTCCACTTT | CASSLGGGHGSPLHF
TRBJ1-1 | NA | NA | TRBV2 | TGCGCCAGCAGCAGGGACGGTTTTGTCCTGAACACTGAAGCTTTCTTT | CASSRDGFVLNTEAFF
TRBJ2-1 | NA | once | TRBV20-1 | TGCAGTGCTAGGGTCGTGGATGAGCAGTTCTTC | CSARVVDEQFF
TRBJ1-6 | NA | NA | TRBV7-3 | TGTGCCAGTAGCTTATTGGGGGGCCCACCCCTCCACTTT | CASSLLGGPPLHF
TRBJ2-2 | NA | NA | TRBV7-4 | TGTGCCAGCAAAGGTCCCCAGACCACCGGGGAGCTGTTTTTT | CASKGPQTTGELFF